These 6 T cell receptor beta chains were sequenced from one sample in a study of metastatic and nonmetastatic thyroid tumors. MiXCR re-clonotyped the PCR reads for TCRdb. Of roughly 57,000 clones listed, roughly 22% are singletons. Patients underwent thyroid surgery, and none had received any treatment before it. The sample taken for sequencing was blood. The receptor source for this set is a female donor with papillary thyroid cancer or a benign thyroid nodule (not recorded which). Some clones in this sample may be carry-over from other donors' samples.

In this sample, this clone turned up a few times. Given a much more abundant clone one base away, this may be a read error. The chain carries TRBV5-1 and TRBJ1-1, with D perhaps TRBD1 (6 bases). The germline CDR1 and CDR2 sequences are SGHRS and YFSETQ. CDR3 length: 12 residues. The CDR3 nucleotides are TGCGCCAGCATCTCGGGGGCAAGAGAAGATTTCTTT. Protein sequence: CASISGAREDFF.

The table lists this clone with a few counts. Possible read error: a much larger clone is one base away. V and J are TRBV6-1 and TRBJ2-1; D is perhaps TRBD2 (5 bases). CDR1 and CDR2 (germline): MNHNS, SASEGT. V lost 3 bases and J lost 15, with 15 bases in between. The CDR3 contains 12 residues. CDR3: CASSDPTHGVFF. The CDR3, as DNA: TGTGCCAGCAGTGATCCCACGCACGGGGTGTTCTTC.

This clone was recorded a few times. This rearrangement joins TRBV28 to TRBJ1-2, with D possibly matching TRBD1 (5 bases). Germline lookup yields CDR1 MDHEN and CDR2 SYDVKM. Trimming pared 3 bases from V and 4 bases from J, leaving 12 bases between. The CDR3 consists of 14 residues. The DNA for the CDR3 is TGTGCCAGCAGTTTCCGCGGCAGGGTCTATGGCTACACCTTC. Its translation is CASSFRGRVYGYTF.

Ten or more counts support this clone. V usage is TRBV29-1 and J usage is TRBJ2-7; 7 bases fit TRBD2. J was trimmed by 1 base and V by 4 bases; bases with no gene match: 7. Germline CDR1 SQVTM, CDR2 ANQGSEA. The CDR3 contains 14 residues. The CDR3 nucleotides are TGCAGCGTTGTCAGCGGGATATCTTCCTACGAGCAGTACTTC. It is translated as CSVVSGISSYEQYF.

This clone has at least ten counts. The V call is TRBV29-1, the J call TRBJ2-2, with 8 positions matching TRBD2. The germline CDR1 and CDR2 sequences are SQVTM and ANQGSEA. The length of the CDR3 is 15 residues. V lost 1 base and J lost 6; bases outside the gene matches: 7. The CDR3 protein is CSVEVRGAFPGELFF. CDR3 nucleotide sequence: TGCAGCGTTGAAGTGCGGGGGGCTTTCCCCGGGGAGCTGTTTTTT.

This clone was detected many times. The chain recombines TRBV20-1 with TRBJ2-7; a possible D gene is TRBD2 (5 bases). The V end lost 6 bases, the J end lost 6 bases, and 18 bases lay between the germline ends. CDR1 and CDR2 (germline): DFQATT, SNEGSKA (reference sequence). The CDR3 covers 13 residues. The CDR3 here is CSAAGRPTGEQYF. CDR3 nucleotides: TGCAGTGCGGCGGGTAGACCGACCGGCGAGCAGTACTTC.